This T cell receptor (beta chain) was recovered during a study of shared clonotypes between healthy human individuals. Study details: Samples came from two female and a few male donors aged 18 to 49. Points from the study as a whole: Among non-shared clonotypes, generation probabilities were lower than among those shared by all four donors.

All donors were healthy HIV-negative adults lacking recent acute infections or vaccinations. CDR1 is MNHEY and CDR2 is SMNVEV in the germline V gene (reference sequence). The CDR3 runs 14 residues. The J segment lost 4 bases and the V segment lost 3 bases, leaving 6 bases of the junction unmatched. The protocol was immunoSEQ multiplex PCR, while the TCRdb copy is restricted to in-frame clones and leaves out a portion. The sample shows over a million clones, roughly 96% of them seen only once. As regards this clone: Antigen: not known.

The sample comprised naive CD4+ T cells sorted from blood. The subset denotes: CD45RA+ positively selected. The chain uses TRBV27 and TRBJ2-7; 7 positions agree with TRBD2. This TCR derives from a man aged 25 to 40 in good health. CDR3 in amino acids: CASSLRLAEYEQYF. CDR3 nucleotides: TGTGCCAGCAGTTTGAGGCTAGCGGAATACGAGCAGTACTTC.